This is a list of T cell receptor beta chains from one sample in a study of vaccination effects on CD4 cells after COVID-19. Their antigens are not known. Libraries were prepared by immunoSEQ multiplex PCR; TCRdb keeps only in-frame clonotypes and omits some of them. The repertoire holds nearly 30,000 clones, with roughly 74% as singletons. The sample here was CD4+ T cells from PBMCs cultured with HCoV-OC43 spike peptides, taken after COVID-19 vaccination. Receptors were obtained from a human donor who received a COVID-19 vaccine. CDR3s include the opening cysteine and the closing phenylalanine or tryptophan. Each record gives: J gene, clone size, V gene, D gene, CDR3 DNA, CDR3 protein. The D gene is left open where the match is weak. Only part of the rows carry a size: once, few, many, or a class if the clone is expanded.

TRBJ1-3	NA	TRBV9	NA	TGTGCCAGCAGCGCCCGGGACACTTTGAGTGGAAACACCATATATTTT	CASSARDTLSGNTIYF
TRBJ2-2	NA	TRBV12-3/TRBV12-4	NA	TGTGCCAGCAGTTTAAGTGGATCCGGGGAGCTGTTTTTT	CASSLSGSGELFF
TRBJ2-5	NA	TRBV5-1	TRBD2	TGCGCCAGCAGCTTGGTGGCGGGACTAGCGGGACAAGAGACCCAGTACTTC	CASSLVAGLAGQETQYF
TRBJ2-7	once	TRBV7-8	NA	TGTGCCAGCACCCTAGGCGGGACCTTGTACGAGCAGTACTTC	CASTLGGTLYEQYF
TRBJ1-1	few	TRBV30	TRBD1	TGTGCCTGGAGAAGGGGGCGCTCGGCCACTGAAGCTTTCTTT	CAWRRGRSATEAFF
TRBJ1-2	few	TRBV29-1	NA	TGCAGCGTGGGGGCGTCCTCCTATGGCTACACCTTC	CSVGASSYGYTF
TRBJ2-3	NA	TRBV2	NA	TGTGCCAGCAGTGAGGGTAGCGCAAGCACAGATACGCAGTATTTT	CASSEGSASTDTQYF
TRBJ1-5	NA	TRBV15	NA	TGTGCCACCAGCAGAGAACAGCTCAATCAGCCCCAGCATTTT	CATSREQLNQPQHF
TRBJ2-7	NA	TRBV6-5	TRBD1	TGTGCCAGCAGTCCGGGACAGGGGGCCTACGAGCAGTACTTC	CASSPGQGAYEQYF
TRBJ1-4	NA	TRBV2	NA	TGTGCCAGCGGGACCCGAGGTGAAAAACTGTTTTTT	CASGTRGEKLFF
TRBJ2-1	NA	TRBV11-2	NA	TGTGCCAGCAGCTTAGCTGACGCGGGGACCTACAATGAGCAGTTCTTC	CASSLADAGTYNEQFF
TRBJ2-7	NA	TRBV11-2	TRBD1	TGTGCCAGCAGCTTAGAGGGACAGGTGGGAATATACGAGCAGTACTTC	CASSLEGQVGIYEQYF
TRBJ2-6	medium-sized	TRBV14	TRBD1	TGTGCCAGCAGCCAAGATCTAACAGGGGGGAGGAACTGGGCCAACGTCCTGACTTTC	CASSQDLTGGRNWANVLTF
TRBJ1-5	NA	TRBV7-2	NA	TGTGCCAGCAGCCCGTTCGGAAGCAATCAGCCCCAGCATTTT	CASSPFGSNQPQHF
TRBJ1-2	NA	TRBV3-1/TRBV3-2	NA	TGTGCCAGCAGACACTCTACGAATAGGGGGGGATATGGCTACACCTTC	CASRHSTNRGGYGYTF
TRBJ1-5	NA	TRBV30	NA	TGTGCCTGGAGACCCACAGGCGGGAGTAATCAGCCCCAGCATTTT	CAWRPTGGSNQPQHF
TRBJ2-7	NA	TRBV4-2	TRBD2	TGTGCCAGCAGCCAGGCTTCGTGGGGCGGGAGCTCCTACGAGCAGTACTTC	CASSQASWGGSSYEQYF
TRBJ2-7	few	TRBV5-1	NA	TGCGCCAGCAGCCGGACAGCTGGAACCTACGAGCAGTACTTC	CASSRTAGTYEQYF
TRBJ2-5	NA	TRBV5-1	TRBD1	TGCGCCAGCAGCCCTCAGGGGGCGGGAGAGACCCAGTACTTC	CASSPQGAGETQYF
TRBJ1-6	NA	TRBV3-1/TRBV3-2	NA	TGTGCCAGCAGCCTGGAAAGGGGGGGGCAATCACCCCTCCACTTT	CASSLERGGQSPLHF
TRBJ2-2	NA	TRBV5-1	NA	TGCGCCAGCAGGACAGGCAACACCGGGGAGCTGTTTTTT	CASRTGNTGELFF
TRBJ2-3	NA	TRBV5-6	NA	TGTGCCAGCAGCAGGGGAAGTCCTAGCACAGATACGCAGTATTTT	CASSRGSPSTDTQYF
TRBJ2-7	NA	TRBV10-3	NA	TGTGCCATCAGTGAGTCGATACCAGGGGACCACGAGCAGTACTTC	CAISESIPGDHEQYF
TRBJ2-1	NA	TRBV13	TRBD2	TGTGCCAGCAGCTCCGAAGTAATAGCGGGCCACTACAATGAGCAGTTCTTC	CASSSEVIAGHYNEQFF
TRBJ1-1	NA	TRBV5-1	NA	TGCGCCAGCAGCTCTAGGACGGGGGGGACTGAAGCTTTCTTT	CASSSRTGGTEAFF
TRBJ1-2	few	TRBV15	NA	TGTGCCACCAGCAGAGATTTAGGGAACTATGGCTACACCTTC	CATSRDLGNYGYTF
TRBJ1-4	NA	TRBV18	NA	TGTGCCAGCTCACGGAGCACCGCAACTAATGAAAAACTGTTTTTT	CASSRSTATNEKLFF
TRBJ1-1	few	TRBV7-9	NA	TGTGCCAGCAGCCCCCAAAACACTGAAGCTTTCTTT	CASSPQNTEAFF
TRBJ2-1	NA	TRBV11-2	NA	TGTGCCAGCAGCGATAGGGGGGACCGCTCCTACAATGAGCAGTTCTTC	CASSDRGDRSYNEQFF
TRBJ1-2	NA	TRBV5-8	TRBD1	TGTGCCAGCAGCCTGACAGGGGCCTATGGCTACACCTTC	CASSLTGAYGYTF
TRBJ1-1	NA	TRBV6-5	NA	TGTGCCAGCAGTTACTCTCTACTGAACACTGAAGCTTTCTTT	CASSYSLLNTEAFF
TRBJ1-2	NA	TRBV29-1	NA	TGCAGCGTTGGGGCGGCCGGATGGTATGGCTACACCTTC	CSVGAAGWYGYTF
TRBJ2-2	NA	TRBV5-3	NA	TGTGCCAGAAGCCCTGACTTGAACACCGGGGAGCTGTTTTTT	CARSPDLNTGELFF
TRBJ2-5	NA	TRBV5-4	TRBD2	TGTGCCAGCAGCCCCTCGACTAGCGGGGGAGAGGAGACCCAGTACTTC	CASSPSTSGGEETQYF
TRBJ1-5	NA	TRBV7-8	NA	TGTGCCAGCAGCTTAGCGGGACGGACCATAAATCAGCCCCAGCATTTT	CASSLAGRTINQPQHF
TRBJ2-3	NA	TRBV7-2	NA	TGTGCCAGCAGCCCGGGCACAGATACGCAGTATTTT	CASSPGTDTQYF
TRBJ1-5	few	TRBV24-1	NA	TGTGCCACCAGTGATGCTCAGGGGATTAGCAATCAGCCCCAGCATTTT	CATSDAQGISNQPQHF
TRBJ2-7	NA	TRBV5-1	TRBD1	TGCGCCAGCAGCTTGGGGACAGGGTTAAGCTCCTACGAGCAGTACTTC	CASSLGTGLSSYEQYF
TRBJ1-1	NA	TRBV6-1	NA	TGTGCCAGCAGTGAATGGGCAGGGAGGGTTAACACTGAAGCTTTCTTT	CASSEWAGRVNTEAFF
TRBJ2-1	NA	TRBV10-3	TRBD2	TGTGCCATTGCCGGGACTAGCGTCTCCAATGAGCAGTTCTTC	CAIAGTSVSNEQFF
TRBJ2-1	few	TRBV5-1	TRBD2	TGCGCCAGCAGCTGGGGACTAGCGGGAGGCTACAATGAGCAGTTCTTC	CASSWGLAGGYNEQFF
TRBJ1-5	medium-sized	TRBV10-3	NA	TGTGCCATCACTGGCGACAGGTTCAATCAGCCCCAGCATTTT	CAITGDRFNQPQHF
TRBJ1-1	NA	TRBV7-9	NA	TGTGCCAGCAGCTTACAGGACGAGAACACTGAAGCTTTCTTT	CASSLQDENTEAFF
TRBJ2-6	NA	TRBV5-1	TRBD1	TGCGCCAGCAGCGCCATGACAGGGTCTGGGGCCAACGTCCTGACTTTC	CASSAMTGSGANVLTF
TRBJ1-1	NA	TRBV3-1/TRBV3-2	NA	TGTGCCTCCACCACCGGGGGAACTGAAGCTTTCTTT	CASTTGGTEAFF
TRBJ2-5	NA	TRBV7-7	TRBD2	TGTGCCAGCAGCTTAGAGGCTAGCGGGGAGACCCAGTACTTC	CASSLEASGETQYF
TRBJ1-1	NA	TRBV6-5	NA	TGTGCCAGCATCCCGGGGGCCTACACTGAAGCTTTCTTT	CASIPGAYTEAFF
TRBJ2-7	NA	TRBV6-2/TRBV6-3	NA	TGTGCCAGCAGTTATCCTAGCTTTAACTACGAGCAGTACTTC	CASSYPSFNYEQYF
TRBJ2-7	few	TRBV27	NA	TGTGCCAGCAGTTACAGGAGACCCTACGAGCAGTACTTC	CASSYRRPYEQYF
TRBJ2-3	NA	TRBV30	NA	TGTGCCTGGAGTGTGGGCGGCGATACGCAGTATTTT	CAWSVGGDTQYF
TRBJ2-5	once	TRBV3-1/TRBV3-2	NA	TGTGCCAGCCGTAGCGGCTTACAAGAGACCCAGTACTTC	CASRSGLQETQYF
TRBJ2-5	NA	TRBV5-1	TRBD2	TGCGCCAGCAGCTTGGCCCCGGCGGGGGGCCAAGAGACCCAGTACTTC	CASSLAPAGGQETQYF
TRBJ1-6	NA	TRBV6-4	NA	TGTGCCAGCAGGGGAGGGGGGGTTAATTCACCCCTCCACTTT	CASRGGGVNSPLHF
TRBJ1-2	few	TRBV6-5	NA	TGTGCCAGCAGGCGCGTGGGGGGCAGGTATGGCTACACCTTC	CASRRVGGRYGYTF
TRBJ2-3	NA	TRBV3-1/TRBV3-2	TRBD2	TGTGCCAGCAGCCTAGCGGGAGGTGGAGATACGCAGTATTTT	CASSLAGGGDTQYF
TRBJ1-5	NA	TRBV30	NA	TGTGCCTGGAGTCACCCAGGGGTGGGTCAGCCCCAGCATTTT	CAWSHPGVGQPQHF